A single sample is the source of the 25 T cell receptor beta chains below, sequenced in a study of blood T cells in healthy people across ages. A second 7 to 11 cycle PCR used barcoded and J-beta primers. TCRdb recomputed calls from the 5' RACE reads with MiXCR, one row per CDR3 protein. This table has about 970,000 distinct CDR3 sequences, approximately 50% appearing once. The specimen sequenced was blood. The receptors stem from a woman aged 55-75 years in good health.

V and J are TRBV27 and TRBJ2-7; a weak D match, TRBD2 (5 bases). Trimming took off 7 bases at V and 12 bases at J, with 16 bases between the two ends. This CDR3 comprises 11 residues. The germline CDR1 and CDR2 sequences are MNHEY and SMNVEV (reference sequence). CDR3 DNA: TGTGCCAGCAAAGGCCAGGCGAGGGTGTACTTC. It translates to CASKGQARVYF.

The chain has TRBV5-1 and TRBJ2-5; 7 nucleotides match TRBD1. This CDR3 contains 14 residues. V was pared by 7 bases and J by 2 bases, with 8 bases of the junction left unmatched. Germline lookup yields CDR1 SGHRS and CDR2 YFSETQ. This CDR3 reads CASQRTGSQETQYF. The DNA for the CDR3 is TGCGCCAGCCAGAGGACAGGATCGCAAGAGACCCAGTACTTC.

This clonotype has just a few counts. For the CDR3, the DNA is TGTGCCAGCAGTTGGGGCAGCGGGCCGTCCAACAATGAGCAGTACTTC. Translated, it gives CASSWGSGPSNNEQYF. The chain recombines TRBV12-3 or TRBV12-4 with TRBJ2-5; perhaps TRBD2 as D (6 bases). There are 16 residues in the CDR3. Deletions cut 4 bases from V and 11 bases from J, with 26 bases between.

This clonotype turned up a few times. V and J are TRBV20-1 and TRBJ2-7; 7 bases map to TRBD1. The CDR3 spans 12 residues. CDR1 is DFQATT, CDR2 SNEGSKA, per germline (reference sequence). Unmatched junction bases numbered 5, after V lost 4 bases and J lost 5 bases. Written as DNA, the CDR3 is TGCAGTGCTATTAACAGGGGCAACGAGCAGTACTTC. This sequence encodes CSAINRGNEQYF.

The chain couples TRBV5-6 to TRBJ2-5; D is possibly TRBD2 (6 bases). V was cut by 6 bases and J by 4 bases, with 19 bases left in between. The germline V gene has CDR1 SGHDT and CDR2 YYEEEE. The CDR3 totals 15 residues. CDR3 amino acids: CASTDPRTTPETQYF. CDR3 coding DNA: TGTGCCAGCACCGATCCCAGGACTACCCCAGAGACCCAGTACTTC.

About this clonotype itself: This may come from a read error, since a much larger clone is one base off. J is TRBJ2-4 and V is TRBV20-1, with a tentative D call TRBD2 (5 bases). The J call may be in error: the DNA end matches TRBJ2-7 better. Germline lookup yields CDR1 DFQATT and CDR2 SNEGSKA (reference sequence). The CDR3 loop spans 13 amino acids. DNA for the CDR3: TGCAGTGCCTTTCGAAGACTAACCTCCGAGCAGTACTTC. Translated: CSAFRRLTSEQYF.

The J gene is TRBJ2-4, the V gene TRBV7-2, with D perhaps TRBD2 (5 bases). V dropped 5 bases and J dropped 8 bases, with 19 bases sitting between them. Germline V gene data show CDR1 as SGHTA and CDR2 as FQGNSA. The CDR3 has 15 residues. In DNA, the CDR3 is TGTGCCAGCAGCCCAAGTGGAGCGGTAAAGGACATTCAGTACTTC. Protein: CASSPSGAVKDIQYF.

The chain couples TRBV5-1 to TRBJ2-1; TRBD2 matches 7 bases. Germline V lookup: CDR1 SGHRS, CDR2 YFSETQ. V was clipped by 5 bases and J by 5 bases; unmatched bases: 7. CDR3 length: 14 residues. The CDR3 nucleotides read TGCGCCAGCAGTGAGGCTAGCGGAAACAATGAGCAGTTCTTC. Translation gives CASSEASGNNEQFF. The entire variable domain, with the rest obtained from reference TRBV5-1 and TRBJ2-1, is as follows: KAGVTQTPRYLIKTRGQQVTLSCSPISGHRSVSWYQQTPGQGLQFLFEYFSETQRNKGNFPGRFSGRQFSNSRSEMNVSTLELGDSALYLCASSEASGNNEQFFGPGTRLTVL.

The chain combines TRBV6-2 or TRBV6-3 with TRBJ2-3; the D is unclear. V lost 6 bases, J lost 14 bases, and 18 bases lay in between. Germline V gives CDR1 MNHEY, CDR2 SVGEGT. This CDR3 contains 12 residues. The CDR3 DNA follows: TGTGCCAGCAGAAGCCGGACCCCCCTGGGGTATTTT. Residues: CASRSRTPLGYF.

V and J are TRBV6-6 and TRBJ2-1; unclear D gene. CDR1 and CDR2 (germline): MNHNY, SVGAGI (reference sequence). The CDR3 loop spans 12 amino acids. V was cut by 7 bases and J by 6 bases, with 10 bases left in between. CDR3 in DNA: TGTGCCAGCAACTTGCTCTCCAATGAGCAGTTCTTC. Translating gives CASNLLSNEQFF.

This clonotype was seen a few times. V usage is TRBV29-1 and J usage is TRBJ1-1, with no clear D. V was shortened by 4 bases and J by 7 bases, with 10 bases between the two germline ends. Germline V gene lookup returns CDR1 SQVTM and CDR2 ANQGSEA. The CDR3 consists of 11 residues. The DNA of the CDR3 is TGCAGCGTTGTTATGGCGTATGAAGCTTTCTTT. This encodes CSVVMAYEAFF.

The rearrangement joins TRBV24-1 to TRBJ2-1; 8 bases map to TRBD2. J lost 10 bases, V lost 6 bases, and 1 base had no gene match. Germline assignment: CDR1 KGHDR and CDR2 SFDVKD. The CDR3 has 11 amino acids. CDR3 coding DNA: TGTGCCACCAGTCGACTAGCGGAGCAGTTCTTC. It is translated as CATSRLAEQFF.

J is TRBJ2-3 and V is TRBV4-3; D uncertain. V lost 0 bases and J 0 bases, leaving 7 bases between the germline ends. Per germline, CDR1 LGHNA and CDR2 YSLEER. There are 15 residues in the CDR3. CDR3 in amino acids: CASSQEPTSTDTQYF. As DNA, the CDR3 is TGCGCCAGCAGCCAAGAGCCTACTAGCACAGATACGCAGTATTTT.

A remark on this clonotype: Being one base from a much bigger clone, this may be a read error. The rearrangement links TRBV5-6 to TRBJ1-5, with D perhaps TRBD1 (5 bases). The germline gives CDR1 SGHDT, CDR2 YYEEEE. This CDR3 has 14 residues. The CDR3, as DNA: TGTGCCAGCAGCTTTGCAGGGATCAATCGGCCCCAGCATTTT. Protein product: CASSFAGINRPQHF.

The V call is TRBV6-5, the J call TRBJ2-1, with D hard to call. The CDR3 is made up of 11 amino acids. Germline assignment: CDR1 MNHEY and CDR2 SVGAGI. Trimming cost V 7 bases and J 11 bases, with 12 bases left between them. CDR3 loop: CASTDGGQQFF. The CDR3, as DNA: TGTGCCAGCACCGATGGCGGCCAGCAGTTCTTC.

This clonotype has just a few counts. The V gene is TRBV11-2, the J gene TRBJ2-5, with 9 nucleotides matching TRBD1. J lost 4 bases, V lost 3 bases, and 9 bases had no gene match. Germline V gives CDR1 SGHAT, CDR2 FQNNGV. The CDR3 runs 16 residues. CDR3 sequence reads: CASSFRPGQGGETQYF. CDR3 DNA: TGTGCCAGCAGCTTTAGGCCGGGACAGGGAGGAGAGACCCAGTACTTC.

Written as DNA, the CDR3 is TGCGCCAGCAGCCCGGACAGTCCAGATACGCAGTATTTT. This gives the protein CASSPDSPDTQYF. This chain joins TRBV5-1 and TRBJ2-3; a weak D match, TRBD1 (6 bases). Germline-derived CDR1 and CDR2 are SGHRS and YFSETQ. The V gene lost 4 bases and the J gene lost 4 bases, with 10 bases spanning the gap. CDR3 size: 13 residues.

Notes on this clonotype: Given a much more abundant clone one base away, this may be a read error. The J gene is TRBJ2-5, the V gene TRBV12-3 or TRBV12-4; unclear D gene. This CDR3 comprises 14 residues. The CDR3 region is CVSSLSGRQETQYF. DNA of the CDR3: TGTGTCAGCAGTTTATCGGGCCGGCAAGAGACCCAGTACTTC.

V and J are TRBV5-1 and TRBJ1-6, with 10 nucleotides matching TRBD1. This CDR3 region has 15 residues. V lost 4 bases, J lost 7 bases, and 5 bases stayed unmatched. The germline V gene has CDR1 SGHRS and CDR2 YFSETQ. For the CDR3, the DNA is TGCGCCAGCAGCATCGGGACAGGGGAGAATTCACCCCTCCACTTT. It yields the protein CASSIGTGENSPLHF.

This clonotype appeared a few times. DNA of the CDR3: TGCGCCAGCAGCCAAGGGACAGGGGGGCTTATGAGCAATCAGCCCCAGCATTTT. Protein product: CASSQGTGGLMSNQPQHF. The rearrangement uses TRBV4-1 and TRBJ1-5, with 10 bases lining up with TRBD1. CDR1 and CDR2 from the germline V gene are MGHRA and YSYEKL. V lost 1 base, J lost 1 base, and 7 bases stayed unmatched. There are 18 residues in the CDR3.

V is TRBV10-3 and J is TRBJ2-1; the match to TRBD2 covers 8 bases. Losses at the gene ends were 10 bases for V and 7 bases for J; bases not matched to a gene: 12. The germline CDR1 and CDR2 sequences are ENHRY and SYGVKD. This CDR3 region has 14 residues. The CDR3 DNA reads TGTGCCACGAGCACAGGGCGGGAGGTTAATGAGCAGTTCTTC. It is translated as CATSTGREVNEQFF.

This clonotype has a handful of counts. The chain couples TRBV5-5 to TRBJ2-5, with 9 bases that match TRBD1. The CDR3 is made up of 15 amino acids. The ends lost 2 bases at V and 5 bases at J; junction bases unmatched: 7. Germline-derived CDR1 and CDR2 are SGHKS and YYEKEE (reference sequence). CDR3 nucleotide sequence: TGTGCCAGCAGCTTTGGGGACAGGGCTGCCGAGACCCAGTACTTC. As protein: CASSFGDRAAETQYF.

This clonotype was recorded a few times. The rearrangement uses TRBV4-1 and TRBJ2-5; 13 bases fit TRBD2. The CDR3 covers 18 residues. V dropped 1 base and J dropped 5; count of bases not matched to a gene: 10. Germline V CDR1 and CDR2: MGHRA, YSYEKL. In DNA form, the CDR3 reads TGCGCCAGCAGCCAAGGGGAAGGGACTAGCGGGATAACGGAGACCCAGTACTTC. It encodes CASSQGEGTSGITETQYF.

V and J are TRBV11-2 and TRBJ1-5; tentatively, D is TRBD1 (6 bases). The CDR3 sequence is 14 residues long. Trimming cost V 5 bases and J 4 bases, with 12 bases left between them. Germline loops: CDR1 SGHAT, CDR2 FQNNGV. CDR3 bases: TGTGCCAGCAGCCTGACAGGCACTAATCAGCCCCAGCATTTT. It codes for CASSLTGTNQPQHF. The full variable domain, its missing parts supplied by reference TRBV11-2 and TRBJ1-5, is EAGVAQSPRYKIIEKRQSVAFWCNPISGHATLYWYQQILGQGPKLLIQFQNNGVVDDSQLPKDRFSAERLKGVDSTLKIQPAKLEDSAVYLCASSLTGTNQPQHFGDGTRLSIL.

CDR3 amino acids: CSATYSGRAVFGKFF. CDR3 in DNA: TGCAGTGCTACCTATAGCGGGAGGGCCGTATTTGGAAAGTTCTTC. J is TRBJ2-1 and V is TRBV20-1; 11 positions agree with TRBD2. CDR3 size: 15 residues. Germline CDR1 is DFQATT and CDR2 is SNEGSKA (reference sequence). Unmatched junction bases numbered 16, after V lost 4 bases and J lost 14 bases.